A selection of T cell receptor beta chains follows, all from one sample in a study of graft-versus-host responses after intestinal transplantation. Here immunoSEQ multiplex PCR was the method, and the copy in TCRdb shows in-frame clones only, minus some. Among about 39,000 clones, roughly nine tenths were seen once, and the ten largest hold around 7%. This material consisted of PBMCs, taken roughly 270 days after transplant. Every receptor here comes from a human patient who received an intestinal transplant, so some T cells may come from the graft donor. The CDR3 runs from the conserved cysteine through the conserved F or W. The D gene is left open where the match is weak. Part of the rows lack a size; the others show once, few, many or a class for expanded clones.

CDR3	DNA	size	J	V	D
CASSYRTSRYEQYF	TGTGCCAGCAGTTACAGGACTAGTCGCTACGAGCAGTACTTC	NA	TRBJ2-7	TRBV6-5	TRBD2
CASTLYEQYF	TGTGCCAGCACCCTCTACGAGCAGTACTTC	NA	TRBJ2-7	TRBV6-1	NA
CASSLRAHRDSGNTIYF	TGCGCCAGCAGCTTGAGGGCCCACAGGGACTCTGGAAACACCATATATTTT	NA	TRBJ1-3	TRBV5-1	NA
CASSVYSRGDTQYF	TGTGCCAGCAGCGTTTATTCCCGAGGAGATACGCAGTATTTT	NA	TRBJ2-3	TRBV9	NA
CASTRWWNRRDSPLHF	TGTGCCAGCACGCGGTGGTGGAACAGACGAGATTCACCCCTCCACTTT	NA	TRBJ1-6	TRBV2	NA
CASSPPAGGRTEAFF	TGTGCCAGCAGCCCCCCGGCTGGGGGTAGGACTGAAGCTTTCTTT	few	TRBJ1-1	TRBV5-3	NA
CASSPGQVEQYF	TGTGCCAGCAGCCCGGGACAGGTCGAGCAGTACTTC	NA	TRBJ2-7	TRBV14	TRBD1
CASSLGSGNTIYF	TGTGCCAGCAGCTTGGGATCGGGAAACACCATATATTTT	once	TRBJ1-3	TRBV11-2	NA
CASSLGYEQYF	TGTGCCAGCAGCTTGGGGTACGAGCAGTACTTC	NA	TRBJ2-7	TRBV5-4	NA
CASSQGTSGLNEQFF	TGCGCCAGCAGCCAAGGGACTAGCGGGCTCAATGAGCAGTTCTTC	NA	TRBJ2-1	TRBV4-1	TRBD2
CASSPTGAGPQHF	TGTGCCAGCAGTCCCACAGGGGCAGGGCCCCAGCATTTT	once	TRBJ1-5	TRBV6-1	TRBD1
CASSYVDGELFF	TGTGCCAGCAGTTACGTGGACGGGGAGCTGTTTTTT	NA	TRBJ2-2	TRBV6-6	NA
CSARGGYGYTF	TGCAGTGCTAGAGGGGGTTACGGCTACACCTTC	NA	TRBJ1-2	TRBV20-1	NA
CASSNLRGGYGYTF	TGTGCCAGCAGCAACCTGAGGGGGGGCTATGGCTACACCTTC	NA	TRBJ1-2	TRBV13	NA
CASSAGLAVSTDTQYF	TGTGCCAGCAGCGCGGGACTAGCGGTTAGCACAGATACGCAGTATTTT	NA	TRBJ2-3	TRBV9	TRBD2
CASSPSNTEAFF	TGTGCCAGCAGCCCCTCGAACACTGAAGCTTTCTTT	few	TRBJ1-1	TRBV7-9	NA
CASKTANYGYTF	TGTGCCAGCAAGACAGCTAACTATGGCTACACCTTC	NA	TRBJ1-2	TRBV2	NA
CASRKGFGGAVQETQYF	TGTGCCAGCAGAAAGGGGTTTGGCGGGGCGGTCCAAGAGACCCAGTACTTC	NA	TRBJ2-5	TRBV2	NA
CASSPDLAGRVDTQYF	TGCGCCAGCAGCCCGGACCTAGCGGGGAGGGTGGATACGCAGTATTTT	NA	TRBJ2-3	TRBV5-1	TRBD2
CASSLIQGTNSPLHF	TGCGCCAGCAGCTTGATCCAGGGAACAAATTCACCCCTCCACTTT	NA	TRBJ1-6	TRBV5-1	NA
CASSTTGLLYGYTF	TGTGCCAGCAGCACCACGGGACTTCTATATGGCTACACCTTC	NA	TRBJ1-2	TRBV6-1	NA
CASSGYRDRGRGGYGYTF	TGCGCCAGCAGCGGTTACCGGGACAGGGGGCGCGGAGGCTATGGCTACACCTTC	NA	TRBJ1-2	TRBV5-1	TRBD1
CASSSQGYTGELFF	TGTGCCAGCAGCTCGCAGGGATACACCGGGGAGCTGTTTTTT	NA	TRBJ2-2	TRBV7-8	NA
CASSAPVSGWETQYF	TGTGCCAGCAGCGCCCCGGTATCCGGGTGGGAGACCCAGTACTTC	NA	TRBJ2-5	TRBV7-8	NA
CASSLGSGANVLTF	TGCGCCAGCAGCTTGGGATCTGGGGCCAACGTCCTGACTTTC	NA	TRBJ2-6	TRBV5-1	NA
CAISESSHLGLSHEQFF	TGTGCCATCAGTGAGTCATCCCACCTTGGACTATCCCATGAGCAGTTCTTC	NA	TRBJ2-1	TRBV10-3	NA
CASSSFTVGQETQYF	TGTGCCAGCAGCTCCTTTACGGTAGGGCAAGAGACCCAGTACTTC	NA	TRBJ2-5	TRBV7-9	NA
CASSHLPTDTQYF	TGTGCCAGCAGTCACCTCCCCACAGATACGCAGTATTTT	NA	TRBJ2-3	TRBV2	NA
CASRATVGSQPQHF	TGTGCCAGCCGAGCTACCGTTGGTTCCCAGCCCCAGCATTTT	NA	TRBJ1-5	TRBV6-5	NA
CATSRVGQGIDGYTF	TGTGCCACCAGCAGAGTCGGGCAGGGGATCGATGGCTACACCTTC	once	TRBJ1-2	TRBV15	NA
CASRRQHNMNTEAFF	TGTGCCAGCAGGAGACAGCACAACATGAACACTGAAGCTTTCTTT	NA	TRBJ1-1	TRBV6-1	NA
CASSIWLGKLFF	TGTGCCAGTAGTATATGGTTAGGAAAACTGTTTTTT	NA	TRBJ1-4	TRBV19	NA
CSSKRGETQYF	TGCAGCTCGAAAAGGGGAGAGACCCAGTACTTC	NA	TRBJ2-5	TRBV29-1	NA
CASSLDSPGLNTEAFF	TGTGCCAGCAGTTTAGATTCTCCAGGGTTGAACACTGAAGCTTTCTTT	few	TRBJ1-1	TRBV27	NA
CASSPYRHQETQYF	TGTGCCAGCAGCCCCTACAGGCACCAAGAGACCCAGTACTTC	once	TRBJ2-5	TRBV11-3	NA
CASSWGSYNEQFF	TGTGCCAGCAGCTGGGGAAGCTACAATGAGCAGTTCTTC	once	TRBJ2-1	TRBV7-6	NA
CASSEVAGGDNEQFF	TGCGCCAGCAGTGAGGTAGCGGGGGGAGACAATGAGCAGTTCTTC	NA	TRBJ2-1	TRBV10-1	TRBD2
CASSKVGFFTDTQYF	TGTGCCAGCAGCAAAGTTGGTTTTTTCACAGATACGCAGTATTTT	NA	TRBJ2-3	TRBV7-8	NA
CASVSTGVLAKNIQYF	TGTGCCAGCGTTTCGACGGGGGTGCTAGCCAAAAACATTCAGTACTTC	NA	TRBJ2-4	TRBV21-1	NA
CASSPDGLGEQYF	TGCGCCAGCAGTCCAGACGGCCTTGGCGAGCAGTACTTC	NA	TRBJ2-7	TRBV4-1	NA
CASSLGGVYGYTF	TGTGCCAGCAGCTTGGGCGGGGTTTACGGTTACACCTTC	NA	TRBJ1-2	TRBV7-2	NA
CASSQVRENTEAFF	TGTGCCAGCAGCCAAGTTAGGGAGAACACTGAAGCTTTCTTT	NA	TRBJ1-1	TRBV4-2	NA
CASRSPQDYGYTF	TGTGCCAGCAGGTCACCACAAGACTATGGCTACACCTTC	NA	TRBJ1-2	TRBV6-5	NA
CATSRGTVDTIYF	TGTGCCACCAGCAGAGGAACGGTGGACACCATATATTTT	NA	TRBJ1-3	TRBV15	NA
CASSQDWYPQDGYTF	TGCGCCAGCAGCCAAGATTGGTACCCTCAGGATGGCTACACCTTC	NA	TRBJ1-2	TRBV4-1	NA
CASSGTSGGTQYF	TGTGCCAGCAGCGGGACTAGCGGGGGGACCCAGTACTTC	NA	TRBJ2-5	TRBV9	TRBD2
CASIDRGGGRYNEQFF	TGTGCCAGTATTGATCGGGGCGGGGGGAGGTACAATGAGCAGTTCTTC	NA	TRBJ2-1	TRBV19	TRBD2
CASSFDRFYGYTF	TGTGCCAGCAGCTTCGACAGGTTCTATGGCTACACCTTC	NA	TRBJ1-2	TRBV11-3	NA
CASSGRGYGYTF	TGTGCCAGCAGTGGCAGGGGATATGGCTACACCTTC	NA	TRBJ1-2	TRBV6-1	NA
CATSRGLDARAFF	TGTGCCACCAGCAGAGGTTTGGACGCGAGGGCTTTCTTT	NA	TRBJ1-1	TRBV15	NA
CASSQPHLLETQYF	TGTGCCAGCAGCCAACCCCACCTGTTAGAGACCCAGTACTTC	NA	TRBJ2-5	TRBV4-1	NA
CAISDPFGPYTEAFF	TGTGCCATCAGTGACCCTTTTGGGCCATACACTGAAGCTTTCTTT	once	TRBJ1-1	TRBV10-3	NA